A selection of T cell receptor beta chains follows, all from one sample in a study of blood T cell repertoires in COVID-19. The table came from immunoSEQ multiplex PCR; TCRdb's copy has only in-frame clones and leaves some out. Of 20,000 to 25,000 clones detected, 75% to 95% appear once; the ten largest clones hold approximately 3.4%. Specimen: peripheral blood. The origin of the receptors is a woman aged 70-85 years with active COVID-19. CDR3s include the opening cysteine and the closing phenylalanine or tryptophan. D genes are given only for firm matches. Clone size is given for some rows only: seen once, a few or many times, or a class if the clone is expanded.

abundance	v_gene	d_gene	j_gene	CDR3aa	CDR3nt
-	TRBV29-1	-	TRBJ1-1	CSVSEGNTEAFF	TGCAGCGTCTCGGAGGGGAACACTGAAGCTTTCTTT
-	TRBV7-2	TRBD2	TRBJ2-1	CASSLVSGNPYNEQFF	TGTGCCAGCAGCTTAGTTAGCGGGAACCCCTACAATGAGCAGTTCTTC
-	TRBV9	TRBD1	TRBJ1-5	CASSTTGGSNQPQHF	TGTGCCAGCAGCACCACAGGGGGGAGCAATCAGCCCCAGCATTTT
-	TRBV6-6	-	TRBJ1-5	CASNSGQGRNQPQHF	TGTGCCAGCAATTCAGGCCAGGGTAGAAATCAGCCCCAGCATTTT
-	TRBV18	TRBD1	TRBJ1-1	CASSHDFRGRNTEAFF	TGTGCCAGCTCACACGATTTCAGGGGGAGAAACACTGAAGCTTTCTTT
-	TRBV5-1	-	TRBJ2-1	CASSLDGLRDGYNEQFF	TGCGCCAGCAGCTTGGACGGGTTGCGGGATGGGTACAATGAGCAGTTCTTC
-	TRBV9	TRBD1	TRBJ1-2	CASSTETGGASGYTF	TGTGCCAGCAGCACAGAGACAGGGGGCGCGAGTGGCTACACCTTC
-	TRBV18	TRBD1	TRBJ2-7	CASSPRDRRGEQYF	TGTGCCAGCTCACCACGGGACAGAAGAGGCGAGCAGTACTTC
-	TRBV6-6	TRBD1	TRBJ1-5	CASSLGGDQPQHF	TGTGCCAGCAGTTTAGGGGGCGATCAGCCCCAGCATTTT
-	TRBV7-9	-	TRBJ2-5	CASSLRETQETQYF	TGTGCCAGCAGCTTACGGGAGACTCAAGAGACCCAGTACTTC
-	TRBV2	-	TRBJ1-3	CASSDSRVLSGNTIYF	TGTGCCAGCAGTGATTCCCGGGTCCTCTCTGGAAACACCATATATTTT
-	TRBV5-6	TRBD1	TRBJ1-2	CASRLPRDSSNYGYTF	TGTGCCAGCAGACTGCCTCGGGACAGTTCTAACTATGGCTACACCTTC
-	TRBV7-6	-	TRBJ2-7	CASSLSQNYEQYF	TGTGCCAGCAGCTTATCACAGAACTACGAGCAGTACTTC
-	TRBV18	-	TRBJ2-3	CASSPMRADTQYF	TGTGCCAGCTCACCAATGAGGGCAGATACGCAGTATTTT
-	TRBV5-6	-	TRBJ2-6	CASSKRDSGANVLTF	TGTGCCAGCAGCAAGAGAGATTCTGGGGCCAACGTCCTGACTTTC
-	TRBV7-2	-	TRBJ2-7	CASSLVGWDTSYEQYF	TGTGCCAGCAGCTTAGTCGGGTGGGACACCTCCTACGAGCAGTACTTC
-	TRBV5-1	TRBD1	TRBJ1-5	CASSLAPSGGLAGQPQHF	TGCGCCAGCAGCTTGGCGCCGTCAGGGGGCTTAGCTGGTCAGCCCCAGCATTTT
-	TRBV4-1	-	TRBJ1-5	CASSQDSVMTGYTQPQHF	TGCGCCAGCAGCCAAGATTCCGTGATGACAGGTTACACTCAGCCCCAGCATTTT
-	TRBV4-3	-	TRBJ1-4	CASSQVFGPETGGKLFF	TGCGCCAGCAGCCAAGTATTCGGGCCGGAGACCGGGGGAAAACTGTTTTTT
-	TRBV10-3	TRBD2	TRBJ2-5	CAISESAGGPGETQYF	TGTGCCATCAGTGAGTCGGCGGGAGGGCCCGGGGAGACCCAGTACTTC
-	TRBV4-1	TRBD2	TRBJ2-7	CASSHHATSGRLYYEQYF	TGCGCCAGCAGCCATCATGCGACTAGCGGGAGGCTCTACTACGAGCAGTACTTC
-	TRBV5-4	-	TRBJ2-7	CATRDQGKEQYF	TGTGCCACACGAGATCAGGGGAAAGAGCAGTACTTC
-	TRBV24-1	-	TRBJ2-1	CATSDSRSGDNEQFF	TGTGCCACCAGTGATTCGCGATCAGGGGACAATGAGCAGTTCTTC
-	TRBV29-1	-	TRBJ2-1	CSVEPGDYSEQFF	TGCAGCGTTGAACCAGGGGACTACAGTGAGCAGTTCTTC
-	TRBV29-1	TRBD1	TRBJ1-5	CSASTGTNQPQHF	TGCAGCGCCTCGACAGGGACCAATCAGCCCCAGCATTTT
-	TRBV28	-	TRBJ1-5	CASSFLESFAHQPQHF	TGTGCCAGCAGTTTTCTTGAGAGTTTCGCTCATCAGCCCCAGCATTTT
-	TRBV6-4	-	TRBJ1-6	CASSDSPDFNSPLHF	TGTGCCAGCAGTGACTCCCCCGACTTCAATTCACCCCTCCACTTT
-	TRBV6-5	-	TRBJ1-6	CASRTVNSPLHF	TGTGCCAGCAGGACTGTTAATTCACCCCTCCACTTT
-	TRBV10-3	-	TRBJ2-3	CAISEGSGPSTDTQYF	TGTGCCATCAGTGAGGGGAGCGGGCCTAGCACAGATACGCAGTATTTT
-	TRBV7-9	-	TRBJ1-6	CASSSLAGVNSPLHF	TGTGCCAGCAGCTCCCTAGCAGGGGTCAATTCACCCCTCCACTTT
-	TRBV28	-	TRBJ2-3	CASSFLAGTDTQYF	TGTGCCAGCAGTTTTCTGGCGGGCACAGATACGCAGTATTTT
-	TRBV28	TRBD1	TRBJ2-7	CASSSRQGVYEQYF	TGTGCCAGCAGTTCAAGGCAGGGGGTTTACGAGCAGTACTTC
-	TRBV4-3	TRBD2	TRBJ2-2	CASSRGSMNTGELFF	TGCGCCAGCAGCCGCGGGAGTATGAACACCGGGGAGCTGTTTTTT
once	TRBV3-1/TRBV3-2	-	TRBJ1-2	CASSITGNYGYTF	TGTGCCAGCAGTATAACAGGGAACTATGGCTACACCTTC
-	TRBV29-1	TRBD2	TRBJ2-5	CSVVGLAGVGAETQYF	TGCAGCGTTGTCGGTCTAGCGGGAGTGGGAGCGGAGACCCAGTACTTC
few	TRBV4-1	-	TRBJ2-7	CASSLRGSYEQYF	TGCGCCAGCAGTCTCCGGGGCTCCTACGAGCAGTACTTC
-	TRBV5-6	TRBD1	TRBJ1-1	CASTLGTVGGEAFF	TGTGCCAGCACTCTCGGGACAGTCGGGGGAGAAGCTTTCTTT
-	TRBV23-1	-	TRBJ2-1	CASIRLGREQFF	TGCGCCAGCATACGCTTGGGGAGGGAGCAGTTCTTC
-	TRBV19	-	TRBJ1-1	CASSLIQGTYTEAFF	TGTGCCAGTAGCCTAATCCAGGGCACGTACACTGAAGCTTTCTTT
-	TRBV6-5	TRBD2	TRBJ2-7	CASSYSRLAGYEQYF	TGTGCCAGCAGTTACTCGCGACTAGCAGGCTACGAGCAGTACTTC
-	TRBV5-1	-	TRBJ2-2	CASSLDRVGNTGELFF	TGCGCCAGCAGCTTGGACAGGGTTGGGAACACCGGGGAGCTGTTTTTT
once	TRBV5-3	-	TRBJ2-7	CARSLSYGPAEHSYEQYF	TGTGCCAGAAGCTTGTCGTACGGCCCAGCGGAGCACTCCTACGAGCAGTACTTC
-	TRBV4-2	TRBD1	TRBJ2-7	CASSQGTGPYEQYF	TGTGCCAGCAGCCAAGGGACAGGCCCCTACGAGCAGTACTTC
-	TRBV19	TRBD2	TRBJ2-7	CASRDLAGGDKEYF	TGTGCCAGTAGGGACCTAGCGGGAGGCGATAAGGAGTACTTC
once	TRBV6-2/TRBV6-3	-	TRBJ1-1	CASSWTPARRENTEAFF	TGTGCCAGCAGTTGGACCCCAGCCCGCAGGGAGAACACTGAAGCTTTCTTT
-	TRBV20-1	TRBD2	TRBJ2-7	CSASGSGSSAGGIKQYF	TGCAGTGCTAGTGGTAGCGGGAGCAGCGCGGGGGGGATAAAGCAGTACTTC
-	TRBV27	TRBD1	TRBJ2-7	CASSLSIGDSIYEQYF	TGTGCCAGCAGTTTATCGATAGGGGACAGCATTTACGAGCAGTACTTC
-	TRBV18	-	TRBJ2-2	CASSPPRGDRSLTGELFF	TGTGCCAGCTCACCGCCGAGGGGGGACAGATCCCTCACCGGGGAGCTGTTTTTT
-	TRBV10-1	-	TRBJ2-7	CASIGSNSYEQYF	TGCGCCAGCATCGGGAGTAACTCCTACGAGCAGTACTTC
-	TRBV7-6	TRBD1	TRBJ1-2	CASSLEGQGFNAGYTF	TGTGCCAGCAGCTTAGAGGGACAGGGCTTCAACGCTGGCTACACCTTC
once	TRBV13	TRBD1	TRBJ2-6	CASSFTRGTGANVLTF	TGTGCCAGCAGCTTCACCAGGGGGACCGGGGCCAACGTCCTGACTTTC
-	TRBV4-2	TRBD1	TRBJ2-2	CASSLRDSNTGELFF	TGTGCCAGCAGCCTCCGGGACAGTAACACCGGGGAGCTGTTTTTT
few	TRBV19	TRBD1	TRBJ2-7	CASHGQGAPEQYF	TGTGCCAGTCATGGACAGGGGGCTCCCGAGCAGTACTTC
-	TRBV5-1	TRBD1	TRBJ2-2	CASRVDRAGELFF	TGCGCCAGCAGAGTTGACAGGGCCGGGGAGCTGTTTTTT
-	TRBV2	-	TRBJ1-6	CASAGNSPLHF	TGTGCCAGCGCGGGGAATTCACCCCTCCACTTT
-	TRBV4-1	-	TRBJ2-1	CASSHLGSTGEQFF	TGCGCCAGCAGCCACCTCGGGAGCACGGGTGAGCAGTTCTTC
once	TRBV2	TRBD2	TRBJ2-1	CASNGLAGNEQFF	TGTGCCAGCAACGGCCTAGCGGGAAATGAGCAGTTCTTC
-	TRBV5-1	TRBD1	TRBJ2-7	CASSLNPQGQTQYEQYF	TGCGCCAGCAGCTTGAATCCACAGGGACAGACACAATACGAGCAGTACTTC
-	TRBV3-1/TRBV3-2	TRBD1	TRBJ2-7	CASRLAGGYEQYF	TGTGCCAGCCGTCTGGCAGGGGGCTACGAGCAGTACTTC